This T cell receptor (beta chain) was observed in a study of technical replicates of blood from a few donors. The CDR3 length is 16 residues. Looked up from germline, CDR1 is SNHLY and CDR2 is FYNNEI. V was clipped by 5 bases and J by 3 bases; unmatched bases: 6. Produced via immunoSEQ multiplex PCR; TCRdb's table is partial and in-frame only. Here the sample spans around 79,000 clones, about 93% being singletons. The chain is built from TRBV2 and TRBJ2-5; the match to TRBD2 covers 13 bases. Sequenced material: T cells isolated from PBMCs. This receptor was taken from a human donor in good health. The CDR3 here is CASSFLGTSGEETQYF. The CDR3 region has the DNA TGTGCCAGCAGTTTCCTCGGGACTAGCGGGGAAGAGACCCAGTACTTC.